This T cell receptor beta chain was obtained from a study of regulatory T cells in long-lasting Graves disease listed by TCRdb under 2021. Notes on the research overall: Patients with newly diagnosed Graves' disease had been on antithyroid drugs for under 3 months. Patients with persistent Graves' disease were compared with patients with newly diagnosed Graves' disease using TCR sequencing and RNA sequencing of peripheral blood. The study was registered as a clinical trial and conducted in China. A total of roughly 33 samples were covered by TCR sequencing, comprising approximately 13 persistent and 20 or so newly diagnosed Graves' disease patients.

Results the study describes overall, beyond this receptor: Sequencing and analysis were limited to the TCR beta chain. The authors noted that the small sample size was a limitation that may lower accuracy. Because the primary lesion, thyroid tissue, could not be accessed, the study looked at peripheral blood alone. Patients with persistent disease shared more public clonotypes (around 2,700) than newly diagnosed patients did (around 1,000). Persistent disease showed preferential use of TRBV28, TRBJ1-2 and TRBJ2-5, whereas newly diagnosed disease favored TRBV20-1 and TRBJ2-1. Lower TCR Shannon entropy and fewer highly expanded clones were observed in persistent Graves' disease patients than in newly diagnosed patients, which suggested clonal expansion.

The protocol used for the library was multiplex PCR. This sample was sequenced with an Illumina HiSeq 4000. iRepertoire HTBI primers and Arm-PCR amplification of CDR3 regions were used to construct TCR beta libraries. Before sequencing, the PCR products underwent gel purification. In the source study's methods: A total of some 65 TRBV and 14 TRBJ segments were identified across samples and were used for gene usage analysis of CDR3 amino acid clonotypes. Filtered high-quality paired reads were merged into contigs using COPE and FqMerger. BLAST was used to align contigs to IMGT TRBV, TRBD and TRBJ reference genes, with CDR3 defined following IMGT. Any clonotype with a frequency above 0.1% was classified as a highly expanded clone. Shannon entropy was used to measure repertoire diversity, and the Gini coefficient was used to measure V-J evenness. A clonotype found in more than one individual was treated as public. The public reads were quality trimmed at Q25 with fastp and then assembled into clones with MiXCR by TCRdb, keeping productive beta chains. Entries that share a CDR3 protein sequence are merged under the most common genes and DNA. What appears here as the V and J calls and clone size reflects TCRdb's work, not the paper's. The sample profile shows 510,000 or so distinct CDR3 sequences; 12% of them were found once. The ten most abundant clones make up roughly 8.9% of the sample.

In the paper's terms, the time point label means: newly diagnosed GD, antithyroid drugs for less than 3 months. RNA was extracted from PBMCs in TRIzol for both TCR sequencing and RNA sequencing. The diagnosis of Graves' disease followed American Thyroid Association guidelines. Recruitment of patients was carried out at an endocrinology department in Xi'an, China. Each patient gave about 8.1 milliliters of peripheral blood, collected in an EDTA anticoagulant tube. Ficoll Paque Plus density gradient separation was used to isolate PBMCs, and no additional T cell sorting was done. An Agilent 2100 Bioanalyzer and agarose gel were used to assess RNA quality, and a NanoDrop 2000 was used to measure RNA concentration. The CDR1 and CDR2 encoded by the germline V gene are ENHRY and SYGVKD. Between the V and J ends, shortened by 0 bases and 0 bases respectively, the junction contains 9 bases. The CDR3 runs 15 amino acids, cysteine and phenylalanine included. The retained sequence is limited to the CDR3, 45 bases, with the frame set at the first base.

The sample holds many counts of this clonotype. The antigen it binds to is not known. Within one base of it there is no much larger clone, and no base qualities were kept. A further study also used this sample, focusing on T cells in Graves' hyperthyroidism and ophthalmopathy. From the second report: Stable Graves' hyperthyroidism was defined as the absence of progression to ophthalmopathy over 18 months of follow-up. Hyperthyroidism patients were aged 18 to 65 years and newly diagnosed, with disease duration of less than 2 months. Patients with uncontrolled infections, other autoimmune diseases, pregnancy or lactation were excluded. Clinical symptoms, serum thyroxine and TRAb, thyroid ultrasound, and orbital computed tomography formed the basis for the diagnoses. For the first round of RT-PCR on the TCR CDR3, the HTBI primer set was used together with the Qiagen OneStep RT-PCR kit. Most expanded thyroid clonotypes (frequency above 0.001) were also detected in blood, suggesting blood repertoires may reflect thyroid immune responses. Ophthalmopathy was separated from stable hyperthyroidism by a 13 V-J signature model, with approximately 86% sensitivity and around 81% specificity obtained in cross-validation and 80%/75% obtained in testing. In validation, the model predicted progression to ophthalmopathy a median of around six months before onset, with 70% to 71% sensitivity and 72.22% specificity. TCR V-J signatures able to tell the groups apart were searched for in a discovery cohort of around 95 patients, of whom more than 40 had Graves' ophthalmopathy and roughly 58 had stable Graves' hyperthyroidism. Whether ophthalmopathy could be predicted prospectively was tested in an independent validation cohort made up of roughly 19 hyperthyroidism patients plus 17 patients who later progressed to ophthalmopathy. The 85 to 100 discovery patients were randomly split 7:3 into training and test sets. Thyroid tissue and blood T-cell repertoires from six or seven Graves' hyperthyroidism patients were also compared in the study. After sampling, hyperthyroidism patients received methimazole starting at 30 mg daily, and ophthalmopathy patients received high-dose intravenous methylprednisolone. Libraries were constructed in a second round of multiplex PCR, after which size selection and purification were performed. Libraries were sequenced paired-end with 100 bp reads on an Illumina HiSeq2000. SOAPnuke was used to process the raw data, with reads discarded if the reads contained adapters or uncalled bases, had a mean Phred below 15, or lacked an exact constant-primer or identifier match. High-quality paired reads were merged using COPE v1.2.5, and each unique nucleotide sequence was defined as a clonotype. MiTCR v1.1 was used to align the clonotypes against IMGT TRBV, TRBD and TRBJ reference segments. The analysis included only V-J combinations with a frequency above 0.0001, which together covered about 99% of the repertoires. A TCS score was defined as the ratio of F50 (clonal expansion) to E x V (chaos), with BLOSUM62-based TCRdist applied between CDR3 peptides within each V-J. Welch's t-statistics and random forest reduced 450 to 600 V-J features to roughly 13, which were used in a naive Bayes classifier (R e1071). No statistical method was used to set the sample size in advance, and investigators knew the group allocation. According to the paper, TCR Vbeta CDR3 sequencing was carried out on roughly 130 peripheral blood samples, which came from 40 to 45 ophthalmopathy, some 73 hyperthyroidism and approximately 17 progressor patients.

In this chain, TRBV10-3 is recombined with TRBJ2-7; no D gene is confidently identified. The clonotype originates from a woman under 40 with Graves disease. Donor details come from another sample of the same person, matched by shared clones. The material was peripheral blood mononuclear cells (PBMCs), obtained at new diagnosis, from a patient treated with antithyroid drugs. The DNA reads TGTGCCATCAGTGAGTCGATTGGGCCCTCCTACGAGCAGTACTTC. This sequence encodes CAISESIGPSYEQYF.